Following are 4 T cell receptor beta chains from one sample sequenced in a study of T cell clonotyping in hematopoietic cell transplantation. TCRdb keeps only in-frame clones here, not all; method: immunoSEQ multiplex PCR. Found here are 4,500 to 5,500 clones, approximately 96% of them singletons; the top ten hold approximately 2.6%. This specimen consisted of PBMCs, obtained 100 days after allogeneic stem cell transplant. All receptors derive from a male patient between 40 and 49 years old who had an allogeneic stem cell transplant from a related donor, so the T cells may come from the graft donor. Some clones in this sample may be carry-over from other donors' samples.

V is TRBV2 and J is TRBJ1-1, with D tentatively TRBD1 (5 bases). Looked up from germline, CDR1 is SNHLY and CDR2 is FYNNEI. The CDR3 is 12 residues long. V lost 4 bases, J lost 8 bases, and 11 bases lay in between. CDR3 sequence: CASSVFAGEAFF. CDR3 nucleotides: TGTGCCAGCAGTGTTTTTGCAGGGGAAGCTTTCTTT. Complete variable domain (other parts from reference TRBV2 and TRBJ1-1): EPEVTQTPSHQVTQMGQEVILRCVPISNHLYFYWYRQILGQKVEFLVSFYNNEISEKSEIFDDQFSVERPDGSNFTLKIRSTKLEDSAMYFCASSVFAGEAFFGQGTRLTVV.

This clone turned up a few times. The chain joins TRBV14 to TRBJ2-7; 12 bases match TRBD1. This CDR3 comprises 16 residues. Germline loops: CDR1 SGHDN, CDR2 FVKESK. J lost 4 bases, V lost 1 base, and 5 bases had no gene match. The CDR3 coding sequence is TGTGCCAGCAGCCAAGGTCGGGGACAGGGGGCTTACGAGCAGTACTTC. It encodes CASSQGRGQGAYEQYF.

This clone occurred once. This rearrangement joins TRBV7-3 to TRBJ2-1; D gene ambiguous. Deletions cut 3 bases from V and 5 bases from J, with 14 bases between. The length of the CDR3 is 15 residues. Germline V lookup: CDR1 SGHTA, CDR2 FQGTGA. CDR3 sequence (DNA): TGTGCCAGCAGCTTTCCCACCGGGTATGACAATGAGCAGTTCTTC. Protein product: CASSFPTGYDNEQFF.

This clone was detected once. This sequence joins TRBV30 and TRBJ2-7; D possibly matches TRBD1 or TRBD2 (5 bases each). CDR3 length: 13 amino acids. Trimming left V 1 base short and J 3 bases short, with 10 bases between. Germline V gene lookup returns CDR1 GTSNPN and CDR2 SVGIG (reference sequence). The CDR3: CAWSDWGSYEQYF. CDR3 DNA sequence: TGTGCCTGGAGTGATTGGGGGAGCTACGAGCAGTACTTC.